Each of the 9 T cell receptor beta chains below was sequenced from the same sample in a study of cytomegalovirus exposure and HLA in healthy donors. PCR amplification relied on 60 Vbeta primers (plus 13 Jbeta primers). Sequenced by immunoSEQ multiplex PCR; TCRdb stores in-frame clones only, minus some. The sample lists about 150,000 clones; around 73% were seen once. The sequencing input was PBMCs. All receptors derive from a male donor in good health and CMV-seronegative.

The gene calls are TRBV9 and TRBJ2-1; 10 bases line up with TRBD1. Unmatched junction bases numbered 8, after V lost 4 bases and J lost 4 bases. CDR1 and CDR2 from the germline V gene are SGDLS and YYNGEE. The CDR3 runs to 16 residues. The chain's CDR3 is CASSLRGDRGYNEQFF. The CDR3 bases are TGTGCCAGCAGCCTCAGGGGGGACAGGGGTTACAATGAGCAGTTCTTC.

J is TRBJ1-5 and V is TRBV7-9; 7 positions agree with TRBD1. CDR1 SEHNR and CDR2 FQNEAQ come from the germline V gene (reference sequence). With V trimmed by 5 bases and J by 6 bases, 10 bases remained unmatched. This CDR3 contains 15 residues. CDR3 sequence reads: CASSEGTGETQPQHF. The CDR3 nucleotides are TGTGCCAGCAGCGAGGGAACAGGGGAAACTCAGCCCCAGCATTTT.

The V and J genes are TRBV6-5 and TRBJ1-3; no clear D. The V end lost 7 bases, the J end lost 1 base, and 8 bases lay between the germline ends. CDR3 length equals 13 residues. CDR1 and CDR2 (germline): MNHEY, SVGAGI. The CDR3, as DNA: TGTGCCAGCATTGGCGGATCTGGAAACACCATATATTTT. It yields the protein CASIGGSGNTIYF.

The chain is built from TRBV18 and TRBJ2-5; 7 nucleotides match TRBD1. The CDR3 length is 14 residues. Germline V lookup: CDR1 KGHSH, CDR2 LQKENI. V was pared by 6 bases and J by 3 bases, with 7 bases of the junction left unmatched. Here the CDR3 reads CASSSRGGEETQYF. The DNA of the CDR3 is TGTGCCAGCTCCTCGAGAGGGGGCGAAGAGACCCAGTACTTC.

This chain links TRBV5-4 with TRBJ2-7, with 8 bases matching TRBD1. The CDR3 sequence is 13 residues long. Germline V gene data show CDR1 as SGHNT and CDR2 as YYREEE (reference sequence). V dropped 0 bases and J dropped 5; count of bases not matched to a gene: 1. CDR3 region: CASSLDRGDEQYF. For the CDR3, the DNA is TGTGCCAGCAGCTTGGACAGGGGGGACGAGCAGTACTTC.

The V gene is TRBV7-9, the J gene TRBJ1-1; the match to TRBD1 covers 10 bases. Germline assignment: CDR1 SEHNR and CDR2 FQNEAQ (reference sequence). Trimming cost V 4 bases and J 3 bases; bases outside gene matches: 2. This CDR3 comprises 14 residues. The CDR3, as DNA: TGTGCCAGCAGCTCCGGACAGGGGGACACTGAAGCTTTCTTT. As protein: CASSSGQGDTEAFF.

The rearrangement links TRBV2 to TRBJ2-1; 7 bases match TRBD2. The CDR3 is made up of 15 amino acids. The ends lost 4 bases at V and 4 bases at J; junction bases unmatched: 7. Germline-derived CDR1 and CDR2 are SNHLY and FYNNEI. The CDR3 bases are TGTGCCAGCAGTGGGGAAGCGGGGTCATACAATGAGCAGTTCTTC. Translating gives CASSGEAGSYNEQFF. The full variable domain, in which reference TRBV2 and TRBJ2-1 provide the parts outside the CDR3, is EPEVTQTPSHQVTQMGQEVILRCVPISNHLYFYWYRQILGQKVEFLVSFYNNEISEKSEIFDDQFSVERPDGSNFTLKIRSTKLEDSAMYFCASSGEAGSYNEQFFGPGTRLTVL.

This clone was observed a few times. The genes are TRBV6-5 and TRBJ1-5; D is unresolved. Germline CDR1 is MNHEY and CDR2 is SVGAGI. Trimming removed 0 bases at V and 0 bases at J, with 6 bases between. The CDR3 spans 15 residues. CDR3 DNA: TGTGCCAGCAGTTACTCGGGGAGTAGCAATCAGCCCCAGCATTTT. Its translation: CASSYSGSSNQPQHF.

The chain uses TRBV4-1 and TRBJ2-3; a weak D match, TRBD2 (6 bases). Trimming pared 7 bases from V and 2 bases from J, leaving 19 bases between. Germline-derived CDR1 and CDR2 are MGHRA and YSYEKL. The length of the CDR3 is 16 residues. Here the CDR3 DNA reads TGCGCCAGCACCGACTATGGGCGGGATTCCACAGATACGCAGTATTTT. Translated, it gives CASTDYGRDSTDTQYF.